This is a list of T cell receptor beta chains from one sample in a study of CD8 T cells in Susac syndrome. A single record per CDR3 protein comes from TCRdb applying MiXCR to the immunoSEQ multiplex PCR reads. This table holds tens of thousands of distinct CDR3 sequences, 90% to 95% found once. Source material: CD8+ T cells from PBMCs. Receptors originate from a human donor in good health. The CDR3 runs from the conserved cysteine through the conserved F or W. D genes are given only for firm matches. For some rows the clone size is stated as once, few or many, or as a class when expanded; others skip it.

d_gene: NA
v_gene: TRBV18
abundance: NA
j_gene: TRBJ1-3
CDR3aa: CASSPSAGEAGNTIYF
CDR3nt: TGTGCCAGCTCACCATCGGCAGGGGAAGCTGGAAACACCATATATTTT

d_gene: NA
v_gene: TRBV20-1
abundance: NA
j_gene: TRBJ2-1
CDR3aa: CSALIVGVEHNEQFF
CDR3nt: TGCAGTGCTTTGATAGTCGGGGTCGAACACAATGAGCAGTTCTTC

d_gene: TRBD1
v_gene: TRBV13
abundance: NA
j_gene: TRBJ1-2
CDR3aa: CASSLGTGLSGYTF
CDR3nt: TGTGCCAGCAGCTTAGGGACAGGGTTGAGTGGCTACACCTTC

d_gene: TRBD1
v_gene: TRBV24-1
abundance: once
j_gene: TRBJ2-2
CDR3aa: CATSDGDRGNTGELFF
CDR3nt: TGTGCCACCAGTGACGGTGACAGGGGGAACACCGGGGAGCTGTTTTTT

d_gene: NA
v_gene: TRBV12-3/TRBV12-4
abundance: NA
j_gene: TRBJ1-1
CDR3aa: CASSLRGTQAEAFF
CDR3nt: TGTGCCAGCAGTTTGCGAGGAACCCAAGCAGAAGCTTTCTTT

d_gene: NA
v_gene: TRBV7-6
abundance: once
j_gene: TRBJ1-1
CDR3aa: CASSFKGGTEAFF
CDR3nt: TGTGCCAGCAGCTTCAAGGGTGGCACTGAAGCTTTCTTT

d_gene: NA
v_gene: TRBV18
abundance: NA
j_gene: TRBJ2-7
CDR3aa: CASSPGGSYEQYF
CDR3nt: TGTGCCAGCTCACCGGGGGGCTCCTACGAGCAGTACTTC

d_gene: TRBD1
v_gene: TRBV5-4
abundance: NA
j_gene: TRBJ1-1
CDR3aa: CASSLDRGPPSAEAFF
CDR3nt: TGTGCCAGCAGCTTGGACAGGGGACCGCCTAGCGCTGAAGCTTTCTTT

d_gene: NA
v_gene: TRBV4-1
abundance: NA
j_gene: TRBJ1-1
CDR3aa: CASSQVEGATEAFF
CDR3nt: TGCGCCAGCAGCCAAGTGGAGGGCGCAACTGAAGCTTTCTTT

d_gene: NA
v_gene: TRBV5-5
abundance: NA
j_gene: TRBJ2-7
CDR3aa: CASSLGPSLTYEQYF
CDR3nt: TGTGCCAGCAGCTTGGGTCCATCGTTAACCTACGAGCAGTACTTC

d_gene: TRBD1
v_gene: TRBV9
abundance: NA
j_gene: TRBJ2-1
CDR3aa: CASSETGSVSYNEQFF
CDR3nt: TGTGCCAGCAGCGAGACAGGGAGTGTCTCCTACAATGAGCAGTTCTTC

d_gene: NA
v_gene: TRBV30
abundance: few
j_gene: TRBJ1-1
CDR3aa: CAWSQGNTEAFF
CDR3nt: TGTGCCTGGAGTCAGGGGAACACTGAAGCTTTCTTT

d_gene: TRBD1
v_gene: TRBV5-1
abundance: once
j_gene: TRBJ2-2
CDR3aa: CASSRTGDNTGELFF
CDR3nt: TGCGCCAGCAGCAGGACAGGGGATAACACCGGGGAGCTGTTTTTT

d_gene: TRBD2
v_gene: TRBV6-2/TRBV6-3
abundance: NA
j_gene: TRBJ2-5
CDR3aa: CASSYTSGGETQYF
CDR3nt: TGTGCCAGCAGTTATACTAGCGGGGGGGAGACCCAGTACTTC

d_gene: NA
v_gene: TRBV10-2
abundance: NA
j_gene: TRBJ1-1
CDR3aa: CASFEGGGKGEAFF
CDR3nt: TGCGCCAGTTTCGAGGGGGGGGGTAAGGGTGAAGCTTTCTTT

d_gene: NA
v_gene: TRBV12-3/TRBV12-4
abundance: NA
j_gene: TRBJ2-1
CDR3aa: CASSFLSGSYNEQFF
CDR3nt: TGTGCCAGCAGTTTCCTGAGTGGGTCCTACAATGAGCAGTTCTTC

d_gene: NA
v_gene: TRBV4-3
abundance: NA
j_gene: TRBJ1-5
CDR3aa: CASSQDHPGDYQPQHF
CDR3nt: TGCGCCAGCAGCCAAGATCACCCAGGGGATTATCAGCCCCAGCATTTT

d_gene: NA
v_gene: TRBV19
abundance: NA
j_gene: TRBJ1-2
CDR3aa: CASSIHGSYGYTF
CDR3nt: TGTGCCAGTAGTATCCACGGGAGCTATGGCTACACCTTC